The 23 T cell receptor beta chains below come from one sample, sequenced in a study of beta chain features in type 1 diabetes. General study results and limits: A moderate, significant TCRB CDR3 shortening appeared in type 1 diabetes across four CD4+ subsets.

The antigens of these receptors remain unknown. The sequenced template was cDNA made from the entire isolated RNA. Profiling relied on immunoSEQ multiplex PCR, and the TCRdb table lists in-frame clones only, not all of them. The sample comprises about 280,000 clones, 15% of which are singletons, and 0.015% to 0.017% rests with the top ten. The sequencing input was naive CD4+ T cells from blood. These TCRs come from a man aged 18 to 29 with type 1 diabetes.

The rearrangement joins TRBV7-2 to TRBJ1-6; D possibly corresponds to TRBD1 (5 bases). The germline V gene has CDR1 SGHTA and CDR2 FQGNSA. The CDR3 totals 14 residues. Between the trimmed V and J ends, which lost 1 base and 9 bases, there was a span of 10 bases. The CDR3 here is CASSLGTSPSPLHF. CDR3 coding DNA: TGTGCCAGCAGCTTAGGGACATCACCTTCACCCCTCCACTTT. The full variable domain, rest sourced from reference TRBV7-2 and TRBJ1-6, is GAGVSQSPSNKVTEKGKDVELRCDPISGHTALYWYRQSLGQGLEFLIYFQGNSAPDKSGLPSDRFSAERTGGSVSTLTIQRTQQEDSAVYLCASSLGTSPSPLHFGNGTRLTVT.

This chain uses TRBV9 with TRBJ2-3; TRBD2 might be the D (6 bases). V was cut by 6 bases and J by 1 base, with 12 bases left in between. The germline gives CDR1 SGDLS, CDR2 YYNGEE. The CDR3 sequence is 14 residues long. The CDR3, as DNA: TGTGCCAGCAATAGGAGGGCGGGCACAGATACGCAGTATTTT. Encoded protein: CASNRRAGTDTQYF.

The rearrangement links TRBV5-1 to TRBJ2-1; TRBD1 aligns across 7 bases. This CDR3 region has 13 residues. The ends lost 9 bases at V and 9 bases at J; junction bases unmatched: 12. Germline values: CDR1 SGHRS, CDR2 YFSETQ. CDR3 DNA sequence: TGCGCCACCATGACAGGGCCTCAGGGTGAGCAGTTCTTC. Translated: CATMTGPQGEQFF.

The chain uses TRBV5-1 and TRBJ2-7; 12 nucleotides align to TRBD2. Losses at the gene ends were 4 bases for V and 3 bases for J; bases not matched to a gene: 5. Germline CDR1 SGHRS, CDR2 YFSETQ. The CDR3 extends over 15 amino acids. The CDR3 spells CASSLAGGEVYEQYF. CDR3 in DNA: TGCGCCAGCAGCCTAGCGGGAGGGGAAGTCTACGAGCAGTACTTC. The full variable domain, rest sourced from reference TRBV5-1 and TRBJ2-7, is KAGVTQTPRYLIKTRGQQVTLSCSPISGHRSVSWYQQTPGQGLQFLFEYFSETQRNKGNFPGRFSGRQFSNSRSEMNVSTLELGDSALYLCASSLAGGEVYEQYFGPGTRLTVT.

V gene TRBV7-2 combines with J gene TRBJ2-1; D possibly corresponds to TRBD2 (5 bases). Trimming left V 4 bases short and J 5 bases short, with 6 bases between. CDR1 is SGHTA and CDR2 is FQGNSA in the germline V gene. The CDR3 totals 12 residues. The CDR3 DNA reads as TGTGCCAGCAGCTCGGGGAACAATGAGCAGTTCTTC. Protein: CASSSGNNEQFF.

The sample holds a few counts of this clone. The V and J genes are TRBV11-3 and TRBJ2-5, with 7 nucleotides matching TRBD2. Germline assignment: CDR1 SGHNT and CDR2 YENEEA. The ends lost 3 bases at V and 4 bases at J; junction bases unmatched: 8. This CDR3 spans 15 amino acids. In nucleotides, the CDR3 is TGTGCCAGCAGCTTTGGGCGGGAGCAGTTAGAGACCCAGTACTTC. It is translated as CASSFGREQLETQYF.

This clone was observed a handful of times. The chain is built from TRBV7-2 and TRBJ2-3; 10 bases fit TRBD2. The CDR3 loop spans 13 amino acids. Germline CDR1 is SGHTA and CDR2 is FQGNSA. Trimming took 1 base from V and 14 from J; bases not matched to a gene: 6. The CDR3 region is CASSLEREGLRYF. As DNA, the CDR3 is TGTGCCAGCAGCTTAGAGCGGGAGGGCCTTAGGTATTTT.

The V and J genes are TRBV9 and TRBJ2-5; 10 bases align to TRBD2. Germline assignment: CDR1 SGDLS and CDR2 YYNGEE. The CDR3 length is 17 residues. J gave up 1 base and V 0 bases, and 6 bases lay outside the gene matches. The DNA of the CDR3 is TGTGCCAGCAGCGTAGCCCCCAGCGGGAGGGCCCAAGAGACCCAGTACTTC. It yields the protein CASSVAPSGRAQETQYF. Variable domain in full (rest from reference TRBV9 and TRBJ2-5): DSGVTQTPKHLITATGQRVTLRCSPRSGDLSVYWYQQSLDQGLQFLIQYYNGEERAKGNILERFSAQQFPDLHSELNLSSLELGDSALYFCASSVAPSGRAQETQYFGPGTRLLVL.

The sample holds a few counts of this clone. The chain uses TRBV6-5 and TRBJ1-4, with D hard to call. Germline V CDR1 and CDR2: MNHEY, SVGAGI. This CDR3 has 13 residues. V lost 2 bases, J lost 4 bases, and 5 bases lay in between. CDR3 nucleotides: TGTGCCAGCAGTTACAGCGTTAATGAAAAACTGTTTTTT. Protein product: CASSYSVNEKLFF.

V and J are TRBV5-1 and TRBJ2-1, with 9 nucleotides matching TRBD2. The junction had 3 bases not matched to a gene; V was cut back by 2 bases and J by 3 bases. Germline V CDR1 and CDR2: SGHRS, YFSETQ. The CDR3 spans 15 residues. The CDR3 region is CASSFSSGNYNEQFF. CDR3 DNA: TGCGCCAGCAGCTTCTCTAGCGGGAACTACAATGAGCAGTTCTTC.

This chain uses TRBV5-4 with TRBJ2-6; TRBD1 agrees at 7 bases. With V trimmed by 0 bases and J by 0 bases, 6 bases remained unmatched. The CDR3 is 18 residues long. Germline V gene lookup returns CDR1 SGHNT and CDR2 YYREEE (reference sequence). In DNA form, the CDR3 reads TGTGCCAGCAGCTTGGGACAGGGCCCACTCTCTGGGGCCAACGTCCTGACTTTC. Its translation: CASSLGQGPLSGANVLTF.

A single count supports this clone. This sequence joins TRBV30 and TRBJ2-4; D gene uncertain. With 0 bases removed from V and 0 bases from J, the gap between germline ends came to 9 bases. Germline-derived CDR1 and CDR2 are GTSNPN and SVGIG (reference sequence). The CDR3 has 15 residues. In DNA, the CDR3 is TGTGCCTGGAGTGTTGACTCAGTAGCCAAAAACATTCAGTACTTC. This encodes CAWSVDSVAKNIQYF.

In its sample, this clone was seen a few times. V usage is TRBV7-9 and J usage is TRBJ2-7, with D tentatively TRBD2 (5 bases). Trimming pared 2 bases from V and 7 bases from J, leaving 15 bases between. This CDR3 spans 14 amino acids. From germline, CDR1 is SEHNR and CDR2 FQNEAQ (reference sequence). The CDR3 DNA is TGTGCCAGCAGCTTAATCGGGAATCTGGGTGAGCAGTACTTC. The encoded protein is CASSLIGNLGEQYF. The variable domain in full, completed from reference TRBV7-9 and TRBJ2-7, reads DTGVSQNPRHKITKRGQNVTFRCDPISEHNRLYWYRQTLGQGPEFLTYFQNEAQLEKSRLLSDRFSAERPKGSFSTLEIQRTEQGDSAMYLCASSLIGNLGEQYFGPGTRLTVT.

The V call is TRBV5-1, the J call TRBJ2-2; D uncertain. V was pared by 0 bases and J by 0 bases, with 9 bases between. The germline gives CDR1 SGHRS, CDR2 YFSETQ. This CDR3 region has 16 residues. The DNA for the CDR3 is TGCGCCAGCAGCTTGGGAGTGTTCGCGAACACCGGGGAGCTGTTTTTT. This encodes CASSLGVFANTGELFF.

The chain joins TRBV28 to TRBJ2-7; 9 bases agree with TRBD1. This CDR3 is 13 amino acids long. V dropped 8 bases and J dropped 2; count of bases not matched to a gene: 4. The germline CDR1 and CDR2 sequences are MDHEN and SYDVKM. The CDR3 spells CASLQGAPYEQYF. CDR3 DNA: TGTGCCAGCCTACAGGGGGCCCCCTACGAGCAGTACTTC. The full variable domain, its missing parts supplied by reference TRBV28 and TRBJ2-7, is DVKVTQSSRYLVKRTGEKVFLECVQDMDHENMFWYRQDPGLGLRLIYFSYDVKMKEKGDIPEGYSVSREKKERFSLILESASTNQTSMYLCASLQGAPYEQYFGPGTRLTVT.

The V call is TRBV4-1, the J call TRBJ2-5; D remains ambiguous. The CDR3 consists of 13 residues. Trimming cost V 3 bases and J 5 bases, with 10 bases left between them. Germline V CDR1 and CDR2: MGHRA, YSYEKL. CDR3 coding DNA: TGCGCCAGCAGCCACTCTAGTCTGGAGACCCAGTACTTC. Amino acids: CASSHSSLETQYF.

This clone was observed a few times. As DNA, the CDR3 is TGCGCCAGCTACAGATCGTCCAGGGTTCCCTACAATGAGCAGTTCTTC. Its protein is CASYRSSRVPYNEQFF. The chain couples TRBV5-1 to TRBJ2-1; the D gene is possibly TRBD1 (5 bases). Between the trimmed V and J ends, which lost 7 bases and 2 bases, there was a span of 19 bases. The CDR3 covers 16 residues. Germline loops: CDR1 SGHRS, CDR2 YFSETQ.

This clone was counted only a few times. J is TRBJ2-3 and V is TRBV7-2; TRBD2 matches 7 bases. The CDR3 length is 15 residues. The V segment lost 5 bases and the J segment 5 bases; nucleotides outside the gene matches: 10. Germline V gives CDR1 SGHTA, CDR2 FQGNSA. The CDR3 nucleotides read TGTGCCAGCAGCCCCGCACGCGGGGGAAGAGATACGCAGTATTTT. Residues: CASSPARGGRDTQYF.

This clone was observed a handful of times. The genes are TRBV7-2 and TRBJ2-5; 9 nucleotides line up with TRBD2. The junction had 4 bases not matched to a gene; V was cut back by 2 bases and J by 3 bases. Germline V gene sequence: CDR1 SGHTA, CDR2 FQGNSA. The CDR3 covers 15 residues. The CDR3 DNA reads as TGTGCCAGCAGCTTACGGCGGGAGGGAGAAGAGACCCAGTACTTC. This translates into CASSLRREGEETQYF.

The chain couples TRBV28 to TRBJ2-2; TRBD2 matches 11 bases. V was clipped by 8 bases and J by 4 bases; unmatched bases: 3. CDR3 length equals 14 residues. Per the germline V gene, CDR1 is MDHEN and CDR2 is SYDVKM. In nucleotides, the CDR3 is TGTGCCAGCGTAGCGGGAGGGTTCACCGGGGAGCTGTTTTTT. Amino acid sequence: CASVAGGFTGELFF.

This clone was seen a few times. The V and J genes are TRBV7-2 and TRBJ2-5, with 8 bases lining up with TRBD2. CDR1 SGHTA and CDR2 FQGNSA come from the germline V gene. The ends lost 5 bases at V and 1 base at J; junction bases unmatched: 6. The CDR3 has 15 residues. CDR3 region: CASSLVAGSQETQYF. Here the CDR3 DNA reads TGTGCCAGCAGCCTCGTAGCGGGGTCCCAAGAGACCCAGTACTTC.

The rearrangement links TRBV9 to TRBJ2-1, with TRBD1 as a possible D gene (6 bases). The V end was cut by 0 bases, the J end by 6 bases, with 16 bases between. Germline loops: CDR1 SGDLS, CDR2 YYNGEE. The CDR3 is made up of 16 amino acids. The DNA for the CDR3 is TGTGCCAGCAGCGTAGGGGGGCTAGTGGGGATCAATGAGCAGTTCTTC. As protein: CASSVGGLVGINEQFF.

This clone showed up just a few times. The chain uses TRBV11-2 and TRBJ2-7; tentatively, D is TRBD1 (6 bases). CDR1 is SGHAT, CDR2 FQNNGV, per germline. V lost 0 bases to trimming and J lost 5 bases, with 14 bases between them. This CDR3 is 15 amino acids long. DNA of the CDR3: TGTGCCAGCAGCTTAGATGACGGACAGACGCACGAGCAGTACTTC. Protein sequence: CASSLDDGQTHEQYF.